This TCR beta chain was recorded in a study of T cells after yellow fever vaccination. Notes on the study in general: Although most clonotypes did not, a small share appeared in both CD4 and CD8 compartments.

In TCRdb, the 5' RACE reads were re-called with MiXCR into one record per CDR3 protein. The sample has some 130,000 distinct CDR3 sequences, 6.6% seen once. This clonotype was recorded at least ten times. Its antigen remains unidentified. Material: CD4+ T cells sorted from PBMCs, obtained 10 days after the yellow fever booster vaccination. The receptor was isolated from a man aged 25 to 40 who received the YFV17D yellow fever vaccine.

The CDR3 nucleotides are TGCGCCAGCAGCCAAGGACCCGGGGGTCGACAAGAGACCCAGTACTTC. This translates into CASSQGPGGRQETQYF. The chain joins TRBV4-3 to TRBJ2-5, with D tentatively TRBD2 (6 bases). This CDR3 spans 16 amino acids. The germline V gene has CDR1 LGHNA and CDR2 YSLEER. V was trimmed by 1 base and J by 2 bases, leaving 14 bases between them.